This TCR beta chain stems from a study of T cells in Graves' hyperthyroidism and ophthalmopathy. Study-level information: The initial diagnosis was the point when peripheral blood was collected, ahead of any treatment.

Exclusions: uncontrolled infection, other autoimmune disease, pregnancy, lactation. Thyroid ultrasound, orbital computed tomography, clinical symptoms, and serum thyroxine and TRAb underpinned diagnoses. Study-wide results and limits: Before onset, by a median of approximately 5.9 months, the model predicted ophthalmopathy.

With regard to this clonotype: Its antigen is undetermined.

From RNA transcripts, TCR beta CDR3 regions were amplified. Carried out on the TCR CDR3, a first-round RT-PCR used the HTBI primer set. TCRdb used MiXCR to reprocess the multiplex PCR reads, holding one entry per CDR3 protein. This table holds roughly 650,000 distinct CDR3 sequences, approximately 16% found once. Sequencing input: blood. The source of this sequence is a woman aged 40-49 years with Graves' ophthalmopathy.

The CDR3 protein is CASSPWGGTSSREKQFF. The CDR3 DNA is TGTGCCAGCAGCCCATGGGGGGGGACCTCCTCTCGTGAAAAGCAGTTCTTC. The chain carries TRBV27 and TRBJ2-1; 7 bases fit TRBD2. The CDR3 sequence is 17 residues long. V gave up 6 bases and J gave up 11 bases; unmatched junction bases: 22. The V gene's germline CDR1 is MNHEY and CDR2 SMNVEV (reference sequence).